This T cell receptor (beta chain) was recorded in a study of CXCR3-negative and CXCR3-positive naive CD8 T cells (dated by TCRdb to the late 2010s). Turning to the overall study: In total, about 150 million TRB reads were obtained, which works out to roughly 1.5 +/- 0.3 million reads per library. Diversity and physicochemical repertoire analyses were performed on about eleven donors pooled from two independent experiments. The TRBV-TRBJ cluster analysis covered naive subsets from 5 or 6 donors and memory cells from 3 donors.

Each CD8+ T cell subset was flow-sorted in triplicate, with fewer than 350,000 cells per subset placed directly into RLT lysis buffer. Peripheral blood mononuclear cells were isolated from buffy coats by standard density gradient centrifugation. An RNeasy Mini Kit was used to extract total RNA from the sorted cells. From cysteine to phenylalanine, the CDR3 is 15 amino acids long. No DNA sequence is on record. The germline V gene (reference sequence) gives CDR1 as LNHNV and CDR2 as YYDKDF. What the work shows at the level of the full study, not this receptor alone: Freshly isolated PBMCs were used for most assays because CXCR3 expression partially decreased after cryopreservation. Repertoire diversity was comparably high in both naive subsets but much lower in memory CD8+ T cells. Because surface CD5, which has been linked to self-reactivity in mice, was comparable between naive subsets, TCR interaction strength was also inferred from TRB CDR3 physicochemical properties. Within the same donor, TRBV-TRBJ usage looked similar between naive CXCR3-negative and CXCR3-positive cells, but memory cells had distinct patterns.

Concerning this clonotype itself: Which antigen it targets is not known.

TCRdb shows the sequencer as NextSeq 550. The Human TCR Profiling Kit (MiLaboratory) was used to prepare UMI-labeled 5' RACE TRB cDNA libraries. The full amount of extracted RNA was used for cDNA synthesis, and the full amount of resulting cDNA was used for PCR amplification. Libraries were prepared in parallel using an identical number of PCR cycles. The authors' analysis ran thus. With a requirement of at least two reads per UMI, MIGEC and MiXCR extracted about 48,000 +/- 9,800 unique UMI-labeled TRB cDNA molecules per library. An average of around 40,000 +/- 10,000 functional in-frame TRB CDR3 nucleotide clonotypes without stop codons was found per library. Diversity metrics, including normalized Shannon-Wiener and Chao1, were computed in VDJtools after downsampling to 5000 UMI-labeled TRB molecules per sample. For the central five CDR3 residues, VDJtools calculated physicochemical properties weighted by clonotype size, namely interaction energy, strength, volume and Kidera factor 4. Each entry corresponds to one CDR3 protein sequence from reads that TCRdb reprocessed, and DNA is not given. The V and J calls and clone size come from TCRdb's table, not from the authors' own analysis. The sample's table covers approximately 53,000 distinct CDR3 sequences. The ten largest clones take up about a quarter of the sample.

This TCR came from a human donor in good health. Some clones in this sample may be carry-over from other donors' samples. The specimen sequenced was memory CD8+ T cells from blood. The cell subset or site tag for this specimen amounts to: conventional CD8+ memory T cells (TMEM), sorted as controls. The chain joins TRBV15 to TRBJ2-7; TCRdb outputs TRBD1, but without DNA this stays unchecked. This receptor has the CDR3 CATSRAGTGYHEQYF.